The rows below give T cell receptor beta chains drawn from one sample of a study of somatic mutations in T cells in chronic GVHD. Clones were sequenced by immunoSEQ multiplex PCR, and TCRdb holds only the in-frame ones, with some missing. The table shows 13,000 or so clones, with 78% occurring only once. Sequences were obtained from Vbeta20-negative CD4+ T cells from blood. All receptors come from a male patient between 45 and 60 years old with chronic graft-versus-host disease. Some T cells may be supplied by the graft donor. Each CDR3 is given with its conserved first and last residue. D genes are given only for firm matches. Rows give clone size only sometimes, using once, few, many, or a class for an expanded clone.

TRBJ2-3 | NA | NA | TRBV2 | TGTGCCACCACCACTAGTGGGGGACTTGATACGCAGTATTTT | CATTTSGGLDTQYF
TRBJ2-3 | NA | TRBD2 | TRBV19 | TGTGCCAGTAGTATAGGACTAGCGGGAGGGCCCTCATTGGCAGATACGCAGTATTTT | CASSIGLAGGPSLADTQYF
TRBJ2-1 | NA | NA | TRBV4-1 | TGCGCCAGCAGCCATTCCTCCGGGACTCACTCCTACAATGAGCAGTTCTTC | CASSHSSGTHSYNEQFF
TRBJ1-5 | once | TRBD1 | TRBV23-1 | TGCGCCAGCAGTCAATGGTTTCAGGGACAGGGACAACCGCAGCCCCAGCATTTT | CASSQWFQGQGQPQPQHF
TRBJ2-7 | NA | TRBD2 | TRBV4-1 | TGCGCCAGCAGCCAAGGGTCGGGGGAACTAGATAGCGGGGAGCAGTACTTC | CASSQGSGELDSGEQYF
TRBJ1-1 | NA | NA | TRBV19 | TGTGCCAGTAGTCCGCCAGAAAACACTGAAGCTTTCTTT | CASSPPENTEAFF
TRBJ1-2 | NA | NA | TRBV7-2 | TGTGCCATCAACCGTCAGGGTAACTATGGCTACACCTTC | CAINRQGNYGYTF
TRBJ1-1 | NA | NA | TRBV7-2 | TGTGCCAGCAGCTTAAACGGCGGGGACGGCACTGAAGCTTTCTTT | CASSLNGGDGTEAFF
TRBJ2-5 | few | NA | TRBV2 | TGTGCCAGCAGTGGAACCGGACAGGGAGGGTACCAAGAGACCCAGTACTTC | CASSGTGQGGYQETQYF
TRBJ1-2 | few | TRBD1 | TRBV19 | TGTGCCAGTACCACGACAGGGGGCAACTATGGCTACACCTTC | CASTTTGGNYGYTF
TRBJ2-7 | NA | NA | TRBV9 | TGTGCCAGCAGCGTAGAGTCTAGCACTAACTACGAGCAGTACTTC | CASSVESSTNYEQYF
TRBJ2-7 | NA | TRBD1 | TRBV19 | TGTGCCAGTAGCCCACAGGGGAAATACGAGCAGTACTTC | CASSPQGKYEQYF